In this sample, the clone carrying this T cell receptor beta chain turned up once. Its specificity is not known. The data stem from a study of shared clonotypes between healthy human individuals. Each PCR replicate from the sorted subsets contained 200 to 250 ng DNA, which is 25,000 to 30,000 T cell genomes. Libraries were prepared by immunoSEQ multiplex PCR; TCRdb keeps only in-frame clonotypes and omits some of them. The data show 2 million to 2.5 million clones, with 90% to 95% seen just once and 0.39% held by the top ten. V gave up 6 bases and J gave up 6 bases, with 12 bases separating them. CDR1 and CDR2 from the germline V gene are MDHEN and SYDVKM. The CDR3 is 12 residues long. Healthy and HIV-negative, the adult donors had no recent acute infections or vaccinations. CD45RA+ naive and CD45RA-negative memory subsets were separated from CD4+ cells. General study findings and limits: Non-shared clonotypes displayed generation probabilities falling below those of clonotypes present in all four donors.

The sequence was obtained from a man between 18 and 35 years old in good health. Some clones in this sample may be carry-over from other donors' samples. What was sequenced was naive CD4+ T cells from PBMCs. This sample's subset: CD45RA+ positively selected. This chain uses TRBV28 with TRBJ2-7; D is unresolved. Here the CDR3 DNA reads TGTGCCAGCAGCAAACTCCGTCGCGAGCAGTACTTC. This encodes CASSKLRREQYF.